This T cell receptor (beta chain) was captured by sequencing in a study of cytomegalovirus exposure and HLA in healthy donors. Primers included in the PCR were 60 Vbeta and 13 Jbeta primers. The data were produced by immunoSEQ multiplex PCR, yet TCRdb's version contains in-frame clones alone and is incomplete. The sample holds approximately 100,000 clones, around 85% seen once. This clonotype was sampled from a man in his forties or fifties in good health and CMV-seropositive. The sample consisted of PBMCs.

CDR3 bases: TGTGCCAGCAGCTTGGTGGCGGGGGGGCCCCGGAATGAGCAGTTCTTC. Translation gives CASSLVAGGPRNEQFF. The chain links TRBV5-6 to TRBJ2-1; 9 bases agree with TRBD2. With 0 bases clipped from V and 7 bases from J, the junction kept 8 bases outside the gene matches. The CDR3 contains 16 residues. Germline V gives CDR1 SGHDT, CDR2 YYEEEE.